The present T cell receptor beta chain was sequenced within a study of T cells of healthy individuals. TCRdb ran MiXCR on the 5' RACE reads and lists one entry per CDR3 protein. This sample has approximately 52,000 distinct CDR3 sequences; approximately 14% occur once, and the top ten carry roughly a sixth. This clonotype was picked up many times. Trimming stripped 0 bases from V and 4 bases from J, with 5 bases between. The germline V gene encodes CDR1 SGHKS and CDR2 YYEKEE (reference sequence). This CDR3 is 13 amino acids long. This rearrangement joins TRBV5-5 to TRBJ2-1; D is unresolved. The sequence was obtained from a human donor in good health. The CDR3 loop reads CASSLDRYNEQFF. The CDR3 region has the DNA TGTGCCAGCAGCTTGGACCGTTACAATGAGCAGTTCTTC.